The 20 T cell receptor beta chains presented below share a single source sample, sequenced in a study of post-analysis software for immune sequencing data. Unique molecular identifiers were present in the TCR beta cDNA libraries. TCRdb redid the calling of the PCR reads with MiXCR, one entry per CDR3 protein. Of hundreds of thousands of distinct CDR3 sequences listed, roughly 50% are singletons. General observations from the study: When patients were compared with controls, about five TRBV segments were more frequent, TRBV5-6, TRBV5-1 and TRBV20-1 among them.

Their specific antigens are unknown. Source material: blood. These receptors were obtained from a girl under 18 with multiple sclerosis.

This chain joins TRBV20-1 and TRBJ2-7, with 12 bases matching TRBD2. The end of the DNA fits TRBJ2-5 better, so the J call may be wrong. The CDR3 contains 15 residues. The germline gives CDR1 DFQATT, CDR2 SNEGSKA (reference sequence). DNA for the CDR3: TGCAGTGCTCCCCTGCTAGCGGGAGGGTGGGAGACCCAGTACTTC. Translation gives CSAPLLAGGWETQYF.

This chain joins TRBV12-3 or TRBV12-4 and TRBJ2-3; 7 bases fit TRBD2. Trimming at V came to 7 bases and at J to 4 bases, leaving 17 bases not matched to a gene. The CDR3 is 17 residues long. CDR3 loop: CASTLIRGGGPADTQYF. CDR3 coding DNA: TGTGCCAGCACCCTCATCCGCGGGGGAGGGCCTGCAGATACGCAGTATTTT.

The J gene is TRBJ2-3, the V gene TRBV7-3; either TRBD1 or TRBD2 may supply D (6 bases each). Per germline, CDR1 SGHTA and CDR2 FQGTGA. CDR3 size: 19 residues. V was trimmed by 4 bases and J by 4 bases, leaving 27 bases between them. This CDR3 reads CASSSSKMEGVLLSDTQYF. In DNA, the CDR3 is TGTGCCAGCAGCTCCAGCAAGATGGAGGGGGTCCTCTTATCAGATACGCAGTATTTT.

This clonotype was seen a handful of times. The chain couples TRBV20-1 to TRBJ2-7; no clear D gene. V dropped 5 bases and J dropped 4 bases, with 9 bases sitting between them. The CDR3 loop spans 11 amino acids. Germline CDR1 and CDR2: DFQATT and SNEGSKA (reference sequence). The CDR3 loop is CSAQRAYEQYF. The CDR3 bases are TGCAGTGCTCAAAGGGCGTACGAGCAGTACTTC.

The chain employs TRBV3-1 and TRBJ2-1; the D is unclear. V dropped 3 bases and J dropped 9 bases, with 12 bases sitting between them. Per germline, CDR1 LGHDT and CDR2 YNNKEL (reference sequence). This CDR3 is 13 amino acids long. Here the CDR3 reads CASSHYLPREQFF. The DNA of the CDR3 is TGTGCCAGCAGCCATTACCTACCCCGTGAGCAGTTCTTC.

The V gene is TRBV9, the J gene TRBJ2-1, with 10 nucleotides matching TRBD2. There are 16 residues in the CDR3. Per germline, CDR1 SGDLS and CDR2 YYNGEE. The V gene end was trimmed by 3 bases and the J gene end by 4 bases; junction bases not matched to a gene: 7. CDR3 in DNA: TGTGCCAGCAGCGCGCCCGGGACTAGCGAGTACAATGAGCAGTTCTTC. This translates into CASSAPGTSEYNEQFF.

This clonotype was observed a handful of times. J is TRBJ1-4 and V is TRBV28; TRBD1 matches at 7 bases. CDR1 MDHEN and CDR2 SYDVKM come from the germline V gene. The CDR3 is made up of 16 amino acids. V trimming: 6 bases; J trimming: 13 bases; junction bases outside the gene matches: 20. The CDR3 coding sequence is TGTGCCAGCAGCCCCTTGATAGGGGGCGGATTTGGTCGACTGTTTTTT. It is translated as CASSPLIGGGFGRLFF. Supplemented by reference TRBV28 and TRBJ1-4, the full variable domain reads DVKVTQSSRYLVKRTGEKVFLECVQDMDHENMFWYRQDPGLGLRLIYFSYDVKMKEKGDIPEGYSVSREKKERFSLILESASTNQTSMYLCASSPLIGGGFGRLFFGSGTQLSVL.

The V gene is TRBV9, the J gene TRBJ1-6, with TRBD1 matching over 8 bases. J lost 8 bases, V lost 3 bases, and 4 bases had no gene match. The CDR3 loop spans 14 amino acids. Germline V CDR1 and CDR2: SGDLS, YYNGEE. DNA for the CDR3: TGTGCCAGCAGCGCAGGACAGGGTGATTCACCCCTCCACTTT. This sequence encodes CASSAGQGDSPLHF.

V gene TRBV6-5 combines with J gene TRBJ2-5; TRBD1 is a possible D gene (6 bases). Germline CDR1 reads MNHEY; CDR2 reads SVGAGI. The length of the CDR3 is 14 residues. V was shortened by 5 bases and J by 5 bases, with 15 bases between the two germline ends. The CDR3 sequence: CASSSPGTLETQYF. Written as DNA, the CDR3 is TGTGCCAGCAGTAGCCCCGGGACATTGGAGACCCAGTACTTC.

The gene calls are TRBV7-8 and TRBJ2-6, with TRBD1 identical over 7 bases. CDR3 length: 17 residues. The V and J ends lost 11 bases and 3 bases, in that order; junction bases with no gene match: 16. Germline CDR1 SGHVS, CDR2 FQNEAQ. CDR3 coding DNA: TGTGCCGGATATTCGACAGGGAAGTTTCTTGGGGCCAACGTCCTGACTTTC. Encoded protein: CAGYSTGKFLGANVLTF.

This rearrangement joins TRBV14 to TRBJ2-1; D could derive from TRBD1 or TRBD2 (5 bases each). V lost 3 bases and J lost 2, with 8 bases in between. Germline V CDR1 and CDR2: SGHDN, FVKESK. The CDR3 length is 14 residues. The CDR3 nucleotides read TGTGCCAGCAGCCAGTGGGGACCCTACAATGAGCAGTTCTTC. It is translated as CASSQWGPYNEQFF.

The V call is TRBV6-5, the J call TRBJ2-7; D unclear. Germline CDR1 reads MNHEY; CDR2 reads SVGAGI. Trimming took off 10 bases at V and 1 base at J, with 8 bases between the two ends. The CDR3 is made up of 11 amino acids. The CDR3 is CATSNSYEQYF. The CDR3 bases are TGTGCCACCTCGAATTCCTACGAGCAGTACTTC.

The chain carries TRBV5-1 and TRBJ1-2, with no clear D. This CDR3 is built from 13 residues. V shed 0 bases and J shed 10 bases, with 13 bases lying between them. The germline gives CDR1 SGHRS, CDR2 YFSETQ. In nucleotides, the CDR3 is TGCGCCAGCAGCTTGGCTGGGGATAAGTACTACACCTTC. This codes for CASSLAGDKYYTF.

The genes are TRBV5-1 and TRBJ2-3; D gene unclear. With 7 bases removed from V and 4 bases from J, the gap between germline ends came to 10 bases. Germline CDR1 and CDR2: SGHRS and YFSETQ. The CDR3 has 12 amino acids. The CDR3 sequence is CASSGSADTQYF. CDR3 nucleotide sequence: TGCGCCAGCTCAGGCAGCGCAGATACGCAGTATTTT.

This chain links TRBV29-1 with TRBJ2-3, with TRBD1 matching over 7 bases. The CDR3 has 16 residues. Germline V gene data show CDR1 as SQVTM and CDR2 as ANQGSEA. Trimming at V came to 3 bases and at J to 3 bases, leaving 12 bases not matched to a gene. The CDR3 DNA is TGCAGCGTTGACCCCTCGGACAGGTTTAGGACAGATACGCAGTATTTT. It codes for CSVDPSDRFRTDTQYF.

The chain is built from TRBV29-1 and TRBJ2-5; 12 nucleotides align to TRBD2. The J call is doubtful: the DNA matches TRBJ2-7 better. The CDR3 contains 13 residues. CDR1 is SQVTM and CDR2 is ANQGSEA in the germline V gene. CDR3 nucleotide sequence: TGCAGCGGGAGACTAGCGGGAGTGGGCGAGCAGTACTTC. Translated: CSGRLAGVGEQYF.

This chain joins TRBV6-5 and TRBJ1-2; 10 positions agree with TRBD1. Trimming removed 5 bases from V and 4 bases from J; junction bases left unmatched: 10. CDR1 is MNHEY, CDR2 SVGAGI, per germline. The CDR3 is made up of 16 amino acids. The CDR3 DNA reads as TGTGCCAGCAGTCGAGCGGGACAGGGGTTCGTCTATGGCTACACCTTC. This encodes CASSRAGQGFVYGYTF.

The genes are TRBV29-1 and TRBJ1-2; D possibly corresponds to TRBD1 (6 bases). V gave up 0 bases and J gave up 2 bases, with 13 bases separating them. Per the germline V gene, CDR1 is SQVTM and CDR2 is ANQGSEA. The CDR3 sequence is 15 residues long. In nucleotides, the CDR3 is TGCAGCGTTGAAGATCTGGACAGTTCAAACTATGGCTACACCTTC. Translating it yields CSVEDLDSSNYGYTF.

The V gene is TRBV7-9, the J gene TRBJ2-1; no firm D call. The CDR3 spans 16 residues. From germline, CDR1 is SEHNR and CDR2 FQNEAQ (reference sequence). V was shortened by 0 bases and J by 0 bases, with 9 bases between the two germline ends. CDR3 coding DNA: TGTGCCAGCAGCTTAGCGCGGCCGAGCTCCTACAATGAGCAGTTCTTC. Protein sequence: CASSLARPSSYNEQFF.

This rearrangement joins TRBV3-1 to TRBJ2-2; D is unclear. CDR1 is LGHDT, CDR2 YNNKEL, per germline (reference sequence). The CDR3 is made up of 14 amino acids. V lost 10 bases to trimming and J lost 1 base, with 13 bases between them. CDR3 residues: CATSGGVNTGELFF. In DNA form, the CDR3 reads TGTGCCACCTCCGGCGGCGTGAACACCGGGGAGCTGTTTTTT.